This TCR beta chain came from a study of blood T cell repertoires in COVID-19. Looking at the study overall: The United States, Italy and Spain provided the acute and convalescent COVID-19 samples.

The CDR3 is 13 amino acids. Between the trimmed V and J ends, which lost 3 bases and 7 bases, there was a span of 10 bases. Per the germline V gene, CDR1 is WSHSY and CDR2 is SAAADI. Original handling: Nucleated cell counts were estimated from reference gene primer amplification. Libraries were prepared by immunoSEQ multiplex PCR; TCRdb keeps only in-frame clonotypes and omits some of them. V and J calls and clone size are those listed in that table; D and trimming were worked out from the DNA. The data hold 55,000 to 65,000 clones, with approximately 80% observed a single time. This clonotype was sampled from a man aged 30-40 years with COVID-19, enrolled during active disease. The material sequenced was peripheral blood. The chain combines TRBV10-2 with TRBJ2-1; D is possibly TRBD2 (6 bases). CDR3 in DNA: TGCGCCAGCAGTGAAGCGGGCCGAAATGAGCAGTTCTTC. This translates into CASSEAGRNEQFF.